This entry describes one T cell receptor beta chain. Its binding antigen is unknown. No base quality values were provided; no much bigger clone lies one nucleotide off. This sample was included in a study of T cells in Graves' hyperthyroidism and ophthalmopathy (dated by TCRdb to the late 2010s). About the investigation overall: Peripheral blood samples were taken at initial diagnosis, before any treatment was given. TCR V-J signatures able to tell the groups apart were searched for in a discovery cohort of about a hundred patients, of whom over 40 had Graves' ophthalmopathy and under 65 had stable Graves' hyperthyroidism. Prospective prediction of ophthalmopathy was tested in an independent validation cohort of approximately 19 hyperthyroidism patients and 15 to 17 patients who later progressed to ophthalmopathy. The 90 or so discovery patients were randomly split 7:3 into training and test sets. The study also compared thyroid tissue and blood T-cell repertoires from more than five Graves' hyperthyroidism patients. Once sampling was done, hyperthyroidism patients were given methimazole at a starting dose of 30 mg daily, whereas ophthalmopathy patients were given high-dose intravenous methylprednisolone. The paper describes TCR Vbeta CDR3 sequencing of some 130 peripheral blood samples, made up of fewer than 50 ophthalmopathy patients, approximately 73 hyperthyroidism patients and around 17 progressor patients. What the research found in general, with its limitations: Sample size was not statistically predetermined, and blinding of investigators to group allocation was not performed. Most expanded thyroid clonotypes (frequency above 0.001) were also found in blood, which suggests that blood repertoires may mirror thyroid immune responses. In validation, progression to ophthalmopathy was predicted by the model with roughly 69% sensitivity and 72% to 85% specificity, a median of approximately 6.5 months before onset. In cross-validation, a model built on a 13 V-J signature told ophthalmopathy apart from stable hyperthyroidism with 85% to 90% sensitivity and about 81% specificity, and in testing the same model reached 80%/75%.

CDR1 and CDR2, per the germline V gene (reference sequence), are SGHNT and YYREEE. Counted from cysteine to phenylalanine, this CDR3 has 14 amino acids. The entry retains the CDR3 DNA only, 42 bases that are in frame from base 1. V and J are trimmed by 2 bases and 5 bases, and the gene matches miss 5 bases of the junction. The TCR beta CDR3 regions were amplified from RNA transcripts. For the first round of RT-PCR on the TCR CDR3, the HTBI primer set was used together with the Qiagen OneStep RT-PCR kit. Libraries were constructed in a second round of multiplex PCR, after which size selection and purification were performed. Sequencing of the libraries was done on an Illumina HiSeq2000 using paired-end 100 bp reads. The source study handled its data this way. Raw data were processed with SOAPnuke, discarding reads with adapters, uncalled bases, mean Phred below 15, or no exact constant-primer or identifier match. High-quality paired reads were merged with COPE v1.2.5, and unique nucleotide sequences were defined as clonotypes. MiTCR v1.1 was used to align the clonotypes against IMGT TRBV, TRBD and TRBJ reference segments. The analysis included only V-J combinations with a frequency above 0.0001, which together covered approximately 99% of the repertoires. The TCS score was defined as the ratio of F50 (clonal expansion) to E x V (chaos), calculated using BLOSUM62-based TCRdist between CDR3 peptides within each V-J. Welch's t-statistics and random forest reduced roughly 540 V-J features to some 14, which were used in a naive Bayes classifier (R e1071). Thyroid-blood repertoire similarity was quantified with the Morisita-Horn index. Using fastp trimming at Q25 and MiXCR clonotype assembly, TCRdb reanalyzed the public sequencing data and kept in-frame beta chains. Rows with one shared CDR3 protein collapse into an entry with the most common genes and DNA. These V and J calls derive from TCRdb rather than the authors' analysis. The sample table holds 700,000 to 950,000 distinct CDR3 sequences, of which 35% were seen once. Of the sample, 30% to 40% falls within the top ten clones.

A patient counted as having stable Graves' hyperthyroidism if no progression to ophthalmopathy occurred over 18 months of follow-up. The hyperthyroidism patients were between 18 and 65 years old and newly diagnosed, with a disease duration of less than 2 months. The study excluded patients with uncontrolled infections, other autoimmune diseases, pregnancy or lactation. Clinical symptoms, serum thyroxine and TRAb, thyroid ultrasound, and orbital computed tomography formed the basis for the diagnoses. PBMCs were separated from 10 ml of fresh peripheral blood using Ficoll-Paque density gradient centrifugation. Total RNA was extracted with Trizol reagent, and quality was checked on an Agilent 2100 Bioanalyzer.

The chain employs TRBV5-4 and TRBJ2-5, with 8 central nucleotides matching TRBD2. This clonotype was obtained from a woman aged 40 to 50 with Graves' hyperthyroidism. The sequencing input was blood. The DNA sequence is as follows: TGTGCCAGCAGCTTTTCGGGGGGGGTGGAGACCCAGTACTTC. It translates to CASSFSGGVETQYF.